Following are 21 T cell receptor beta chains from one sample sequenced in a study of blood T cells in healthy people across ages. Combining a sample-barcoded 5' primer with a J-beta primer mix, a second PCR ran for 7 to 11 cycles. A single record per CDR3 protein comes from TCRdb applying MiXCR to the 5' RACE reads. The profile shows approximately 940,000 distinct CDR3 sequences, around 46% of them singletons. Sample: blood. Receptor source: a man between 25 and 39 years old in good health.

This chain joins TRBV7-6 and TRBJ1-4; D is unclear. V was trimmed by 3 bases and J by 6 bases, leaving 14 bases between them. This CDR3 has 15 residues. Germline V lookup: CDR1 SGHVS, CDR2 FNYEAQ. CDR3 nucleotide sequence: TGTGCCAGCAGCTTTGCAAGGCAAGAGGATGAAAAACTGTTTTTT. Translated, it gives CASSFARQEDEKLFF.

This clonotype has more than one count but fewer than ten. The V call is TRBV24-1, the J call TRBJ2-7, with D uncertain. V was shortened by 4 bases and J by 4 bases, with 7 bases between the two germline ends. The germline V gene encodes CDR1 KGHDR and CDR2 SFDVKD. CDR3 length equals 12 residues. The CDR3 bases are TGTGCCACCAGTGACGGGCGGTACGAGCAGTACTTC. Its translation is CATSDGRYEQYF.

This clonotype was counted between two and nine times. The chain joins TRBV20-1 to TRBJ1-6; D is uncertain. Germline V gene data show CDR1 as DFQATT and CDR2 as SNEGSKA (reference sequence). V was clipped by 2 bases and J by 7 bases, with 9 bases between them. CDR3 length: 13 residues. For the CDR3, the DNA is TGCAGTGCTAGACCGGCAGGAAATTCACCCCTCCACTTT. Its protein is CSARPAGNSPLHF.

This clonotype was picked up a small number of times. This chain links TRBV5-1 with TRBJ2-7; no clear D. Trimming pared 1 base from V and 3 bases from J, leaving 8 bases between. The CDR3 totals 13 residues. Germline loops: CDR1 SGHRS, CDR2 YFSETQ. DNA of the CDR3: TGCGCCAGCAGCTTGCAGACTGACTACGAGCAGTACTTC. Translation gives CASSLQTDYEQYF. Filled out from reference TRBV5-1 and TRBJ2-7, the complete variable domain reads KAGVTQTPRYLIKTRGQQVTLSCSPISGHRSVSWYQQTPGQGLQFLFEYFSETQRNKGNFPGRFSGRQFSNSRSEMNVSTLELGDSALYLCASSLQTDYEQYFGPGTRLTVT.

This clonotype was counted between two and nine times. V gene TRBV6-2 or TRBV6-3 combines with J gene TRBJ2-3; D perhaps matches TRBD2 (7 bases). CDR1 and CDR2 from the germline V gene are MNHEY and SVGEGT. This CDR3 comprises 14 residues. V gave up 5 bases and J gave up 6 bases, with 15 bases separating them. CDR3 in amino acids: CASSRGGEVDTQYF. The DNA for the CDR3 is TGTGCCAGCAGTCGAGGGGGGGAGGTTGATACGCAGTATTTT.

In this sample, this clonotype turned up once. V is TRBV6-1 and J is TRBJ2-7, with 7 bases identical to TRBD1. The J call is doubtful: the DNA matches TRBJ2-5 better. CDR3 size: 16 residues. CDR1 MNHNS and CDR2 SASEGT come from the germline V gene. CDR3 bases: TGTGCCAGCAGACATAACAGGGGTAGTAGCCAAGAGACCCAGTACTTC. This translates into CASRHNRGSSQETQYF.

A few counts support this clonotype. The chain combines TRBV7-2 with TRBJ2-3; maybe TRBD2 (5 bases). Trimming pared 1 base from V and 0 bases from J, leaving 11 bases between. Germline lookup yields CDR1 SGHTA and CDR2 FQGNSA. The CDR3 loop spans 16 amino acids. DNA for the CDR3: TGTGCCAGCAGCTTAGTCGGCGGGTTTAGCACAGATACGCAGTATTTT. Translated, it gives CASSLVGGFSTDTQYF. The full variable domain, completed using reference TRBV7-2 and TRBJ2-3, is GAGVSQSPSNKVTEKGKDVELRCDPISGHTALYWYRQSLGQGLEFLIYFQGNSAPDKSGLPSDRFSAERTGGSVSTLTIQRTQQEDSAVYLCASSLVGGFSTDTQYFGPGTRLTVL.

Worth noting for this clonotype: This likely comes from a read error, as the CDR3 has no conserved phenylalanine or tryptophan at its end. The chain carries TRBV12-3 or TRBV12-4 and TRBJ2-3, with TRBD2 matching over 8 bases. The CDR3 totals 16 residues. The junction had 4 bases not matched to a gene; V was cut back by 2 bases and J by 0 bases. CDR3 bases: TGTGCCAGCAGTTTAAGCGGGGGCGCTAGCACAGATACGCAGTATTCT. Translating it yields CASSLSGGASTDTQYS.

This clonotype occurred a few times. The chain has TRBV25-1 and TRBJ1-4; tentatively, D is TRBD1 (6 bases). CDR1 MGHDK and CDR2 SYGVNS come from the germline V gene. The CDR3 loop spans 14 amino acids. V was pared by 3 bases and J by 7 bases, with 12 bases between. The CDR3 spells CASSDPRGVEKLFF. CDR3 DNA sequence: TGTGCCAGCAGTGACCCCAGGGGAGTTGAAAAACTGTTTTTT.

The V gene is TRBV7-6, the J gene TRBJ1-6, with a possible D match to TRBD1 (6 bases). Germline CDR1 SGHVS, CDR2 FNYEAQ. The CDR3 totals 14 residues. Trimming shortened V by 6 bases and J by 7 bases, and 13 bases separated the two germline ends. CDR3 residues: CASRSVTGNSPLHF. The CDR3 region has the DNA TGTGCCAGCAGGTCGGTCACAGGGAATTCACCCCTCCACTTT.

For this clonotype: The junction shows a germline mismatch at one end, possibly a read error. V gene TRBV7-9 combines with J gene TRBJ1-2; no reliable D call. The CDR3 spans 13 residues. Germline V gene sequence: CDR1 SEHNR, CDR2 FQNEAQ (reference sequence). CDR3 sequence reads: CASSLPGDYDYTF. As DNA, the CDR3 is TGTGCCAGCAGCTTACCGGGAGACTATGACTACACCTTC.

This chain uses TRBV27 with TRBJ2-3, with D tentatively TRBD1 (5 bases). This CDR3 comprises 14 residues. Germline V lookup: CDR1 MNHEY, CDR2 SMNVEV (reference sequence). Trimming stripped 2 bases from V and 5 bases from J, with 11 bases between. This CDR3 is CASSLAQGLDTQYF. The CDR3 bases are TGTGCCAGCAGTTTAGCGCAGGGATTAGATACGCAGTATTTT.

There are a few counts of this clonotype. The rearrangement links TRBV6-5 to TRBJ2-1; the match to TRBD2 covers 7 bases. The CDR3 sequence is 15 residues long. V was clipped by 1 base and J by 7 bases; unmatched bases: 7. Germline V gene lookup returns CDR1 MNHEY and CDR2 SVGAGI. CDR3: CASSYFVGGLNEQFF. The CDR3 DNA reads TGTGCCAGCAGTTACTTCGTGGGGGGGTTGAATGAGCAGTTCTTC.

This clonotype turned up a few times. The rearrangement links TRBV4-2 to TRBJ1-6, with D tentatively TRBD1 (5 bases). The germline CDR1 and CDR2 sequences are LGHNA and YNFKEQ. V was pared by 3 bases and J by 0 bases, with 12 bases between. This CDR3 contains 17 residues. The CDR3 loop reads CASSQTGQLSYNSPLHF. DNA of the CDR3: TGTGCCAGCAGCCAGACGGGGCAGCTCTCCTATAATTCACCCCTCCACTTT.

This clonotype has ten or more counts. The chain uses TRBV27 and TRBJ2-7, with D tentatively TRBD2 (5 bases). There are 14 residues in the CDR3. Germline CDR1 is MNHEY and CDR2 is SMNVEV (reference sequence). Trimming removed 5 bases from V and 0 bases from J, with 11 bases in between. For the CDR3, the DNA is TGTGCCAGCAGTCCCCGAGGGAACTCCTACGAGCAGTACTTC. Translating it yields CASSPRGNSYEQYF.

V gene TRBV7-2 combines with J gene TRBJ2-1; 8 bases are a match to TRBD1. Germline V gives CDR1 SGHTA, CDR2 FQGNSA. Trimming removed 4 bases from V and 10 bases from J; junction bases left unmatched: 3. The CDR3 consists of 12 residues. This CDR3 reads CASSYGTGEQFF. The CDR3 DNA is TGTGCCAGCAGCTACGGGACAGGAGAGCAGTTCTTC.

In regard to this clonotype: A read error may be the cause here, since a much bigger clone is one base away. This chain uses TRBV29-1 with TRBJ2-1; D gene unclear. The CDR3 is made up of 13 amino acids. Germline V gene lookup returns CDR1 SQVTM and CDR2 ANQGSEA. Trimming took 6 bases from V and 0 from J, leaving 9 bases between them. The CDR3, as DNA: TGCAGCGTCGATAGCAGCTCCTACAATGAGCAGTTCTTC. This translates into CSVDSSSYNEQFF.

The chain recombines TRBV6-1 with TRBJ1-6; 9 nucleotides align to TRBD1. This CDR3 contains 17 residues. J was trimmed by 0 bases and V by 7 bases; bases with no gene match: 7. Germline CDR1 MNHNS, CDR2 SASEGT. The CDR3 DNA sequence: TGTGCCAGCACCCTGGGACAGGGCTACTCCTATAATTCACCCCTCCACTTT. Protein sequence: CASTLGQGYSYNSPLHF.

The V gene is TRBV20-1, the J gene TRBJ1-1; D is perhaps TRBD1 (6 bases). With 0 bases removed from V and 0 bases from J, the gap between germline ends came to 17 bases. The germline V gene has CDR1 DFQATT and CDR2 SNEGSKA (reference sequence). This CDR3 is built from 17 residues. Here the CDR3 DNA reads TGCAGTGCTAGAGATCAGGGGTCCCTGAGCATGAACACTGAAGCTTTCTTT. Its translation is CSARDQGSLSMNTEAFF.

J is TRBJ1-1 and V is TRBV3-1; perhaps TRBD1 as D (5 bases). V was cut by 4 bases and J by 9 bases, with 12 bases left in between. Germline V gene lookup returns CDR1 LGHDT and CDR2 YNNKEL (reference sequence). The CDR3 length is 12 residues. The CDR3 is CASSLKRQKAFF. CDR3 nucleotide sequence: TGTGCCAGCAGCCTAAAACGACAGAAAGCTTTCTTT.

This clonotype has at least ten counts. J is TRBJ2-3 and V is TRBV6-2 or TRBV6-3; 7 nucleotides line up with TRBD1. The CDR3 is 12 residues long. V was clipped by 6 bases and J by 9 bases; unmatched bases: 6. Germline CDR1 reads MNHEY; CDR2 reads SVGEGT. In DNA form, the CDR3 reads TGTGCCAGCAGCGCAGGACAGGCGACGCAGTATTTT. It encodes CASSAGQATQYF.